This TCR beta chain is drawn from a study of T cells in Graves' hyperthyroidism and ophthalmopathy. What was amplified from RNA transcripts were TCR beta CDR3 regions. The HTBI primer set served for first-round RT-PCR of the TCR CDR3. Each CDR3 protein gets one entry after TCRdb re-called the multiplex PCR reads with MiXCR. The sample lists 380,000 or so distinct CDR3 sequences; 13% were seen once. This clonotype showed up many times. Uncontrolled infection, other autoimmune disease, pregnancy and lactation each barred patients from inclusion. Fresh 10 ml peripheral blood yielded PBMCs. The receptor's source is a man aged 25 to 40 with Graves' hyperthyroidism that later progressed to Graves' ophthalmopathy. The sequencing sample was made of blood.

The CDR3 loop is CASSNGAGQETQYF. CDR3 sequence (DNA): TGTGCCAGCAGTAATGGGGCAGGGCAAGAGACCCAGTACTTC. V gene TRBV12-3 or TRBV12-4 combines with J gene TRBJ2-5, with D possibly matching TRBD1 (5 bases). This CDR3 has 14 amino acids. V dropped 5 bases and J dropped 2 bases, with 12 bases sitting between them.